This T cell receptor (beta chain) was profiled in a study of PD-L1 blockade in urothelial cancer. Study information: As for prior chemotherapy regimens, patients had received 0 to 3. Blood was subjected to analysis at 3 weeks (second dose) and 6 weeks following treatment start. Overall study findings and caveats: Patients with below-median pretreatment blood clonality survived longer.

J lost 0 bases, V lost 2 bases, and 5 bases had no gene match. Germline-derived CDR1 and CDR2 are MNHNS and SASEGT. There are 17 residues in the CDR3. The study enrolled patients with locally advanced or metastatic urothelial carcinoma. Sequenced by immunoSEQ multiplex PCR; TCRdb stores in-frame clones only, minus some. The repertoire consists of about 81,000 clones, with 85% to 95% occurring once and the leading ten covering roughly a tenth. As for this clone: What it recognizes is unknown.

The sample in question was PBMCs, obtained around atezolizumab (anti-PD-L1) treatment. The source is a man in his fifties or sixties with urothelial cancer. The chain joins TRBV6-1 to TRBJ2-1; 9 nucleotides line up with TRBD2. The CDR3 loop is CASSEPGLASSYNEQFF. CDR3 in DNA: TGTGCCAGCAGTGAACCGGGACTAGCAAGCTCCTACAATGAGCAGTTCTTC.